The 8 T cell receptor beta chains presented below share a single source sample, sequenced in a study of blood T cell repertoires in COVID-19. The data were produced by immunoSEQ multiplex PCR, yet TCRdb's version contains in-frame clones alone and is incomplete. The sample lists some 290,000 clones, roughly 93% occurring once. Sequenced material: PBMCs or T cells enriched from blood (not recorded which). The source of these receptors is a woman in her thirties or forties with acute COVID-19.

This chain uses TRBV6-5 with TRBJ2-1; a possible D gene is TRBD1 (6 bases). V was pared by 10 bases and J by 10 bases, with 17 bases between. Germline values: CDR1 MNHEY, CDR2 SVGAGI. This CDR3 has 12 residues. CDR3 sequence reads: CATSPRGSEQFF. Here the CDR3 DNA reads TGTGCCACCTCGCCGAGGGGGTCCGAGCAGTTCTTC.

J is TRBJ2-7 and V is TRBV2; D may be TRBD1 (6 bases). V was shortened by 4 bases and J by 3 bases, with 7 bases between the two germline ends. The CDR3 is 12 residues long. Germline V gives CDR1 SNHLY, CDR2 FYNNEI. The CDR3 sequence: CASSGGHYEQYF. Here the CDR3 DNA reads TGTGCCAGCAGTGGGGGACACTACGAGCAGTACTTC.

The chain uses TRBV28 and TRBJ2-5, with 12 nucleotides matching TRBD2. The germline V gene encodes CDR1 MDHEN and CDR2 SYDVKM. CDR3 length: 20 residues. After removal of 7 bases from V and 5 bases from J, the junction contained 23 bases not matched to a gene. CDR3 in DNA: TGTGCCAGCACCCTGGATCTAGCGGGAGGGCCGTCCAGTTTCGTTGAGACCCAGTACTTC. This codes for CASTLDLAGGPSSFVETQYF.

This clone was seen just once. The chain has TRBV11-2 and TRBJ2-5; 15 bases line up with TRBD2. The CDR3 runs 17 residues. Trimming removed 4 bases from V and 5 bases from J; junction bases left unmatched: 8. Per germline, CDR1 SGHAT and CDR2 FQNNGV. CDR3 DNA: TGTGCCAGCAGCTCACGGACTAGCGGGAGGGGAGGGGAGACCCAGTACTTC. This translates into CASSSRTSGRGGETQYF.

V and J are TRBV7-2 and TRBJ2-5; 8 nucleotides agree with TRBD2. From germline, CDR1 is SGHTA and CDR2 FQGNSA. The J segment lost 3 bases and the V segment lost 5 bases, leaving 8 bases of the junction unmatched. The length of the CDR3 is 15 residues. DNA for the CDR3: TGTGCCAGCAGCACCCTTAGCGGGGCAAAAGAGACCCAGTACTTC. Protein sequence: CASSTLSGAKETQYF.

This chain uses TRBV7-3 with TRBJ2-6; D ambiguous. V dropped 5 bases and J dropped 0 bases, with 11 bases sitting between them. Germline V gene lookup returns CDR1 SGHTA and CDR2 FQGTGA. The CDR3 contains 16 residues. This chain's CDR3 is CASSPRGLSGANVLTF. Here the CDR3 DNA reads TGTGCCAGCAGCCCCCGAGGCCTCTCTGGGGCCAACGTCCTGACTTTC. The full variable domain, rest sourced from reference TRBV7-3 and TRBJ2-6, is GAGVSQTPSNKVTEKGKYVELRCDPISGHTALYWYRQSLGQGPEFLIYFQGTGAADDSGLPNDRFFAVRPEGSVSTLKIQRTERGDSAVYLCASSPRGLSGANVLTFGAGSRLTVL.

The CDR3 is CASSSPSGENTEAFF. The CDR3 DNA is TGTGCCAGTAGTTCCCCTTCGGGTGAGAACACTGAAGCTTTCTTT. V gene TRBV19 combines with J gene TRBJ1-1, with unresolved D. Trimming left V 5 bases short and J 1 base short, with 14 bases between. Germline CDR1 and CDR2: LNHDA and SQIVND (reference sequence). The CDR3 consists of 15 residues.

The DNA for the CDR3 is TGTGCCACCAGTGACTCAGGGTTTGGCGGCAATCAGCCCCAGCATTTT. Its translation is CATSDSGFGGNQPQHF. The rearrangement uses TRBV24-1 and TRBJ1-5; tentatively, D is TRBD1 (5 bases). Germline lookup yields CDR1 KGHDR and CDR2 SFDVKD. This CDR3 has 16 amino acids. V gave up 4 bases and J gave up 2 bases, with 14 bases separating them.